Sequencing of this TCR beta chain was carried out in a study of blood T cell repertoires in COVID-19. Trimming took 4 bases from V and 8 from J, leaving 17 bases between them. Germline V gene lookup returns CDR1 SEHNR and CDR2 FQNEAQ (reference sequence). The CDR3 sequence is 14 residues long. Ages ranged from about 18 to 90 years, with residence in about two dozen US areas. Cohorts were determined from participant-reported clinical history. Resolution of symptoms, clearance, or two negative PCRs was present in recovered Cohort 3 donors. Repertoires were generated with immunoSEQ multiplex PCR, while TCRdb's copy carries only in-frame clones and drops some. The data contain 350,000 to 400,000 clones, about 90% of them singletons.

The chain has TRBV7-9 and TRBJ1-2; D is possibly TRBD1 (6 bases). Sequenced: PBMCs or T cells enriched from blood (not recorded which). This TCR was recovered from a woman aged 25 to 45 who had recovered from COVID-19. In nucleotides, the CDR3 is TGTGCCAGCAGCTATGGGGGCAGGGGCGACGGCTACACCTTC. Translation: CASSYGGRGDGYTF.